Following are 23 T cell receptor beta chains from one sample sequenced in a study of blood T cell repertoires in COVID-19. The data were produced by immunoSEQ multiplex PCR, yet TCRdb's version contains in-frame clones alone and is incomplete. This table holds approximately 180,000 clones, 75% to 95% found once. Sequencing input: peripheral blood. All receptors come from a man aged 50-59 years with acute or convalescent COVID-19.

The V and J genes are TRBV18 and TRBJ1-4; 7 bases agree with TRBD1. Per germline, CDR1 KGHSH and CDR2 LQKENI. The ends lost 4 bases at V and 3 bases at J; junction bases unmatched: 5. The CDR3 length is 15 residues. The CDR3, as DNA: TGTGCCAGCTCACGCCAGGGGGAGGCTAATGAAAAACTGTTTTTT. This sequence encodes CASSRQGEANEKLFF.

The gene calls are TRBV18 and TRBJ1-6; D is perhaps TRBD1 (6 bases). This CDR3 has 15 residues. Germline CDR1 reads KGHSH; CDR2 reads LQKENI. V gave up 5 bases and J gave up 6 bases, with 14 bases separating them. Written as DNA, the CDR3 is TGTGCCAGCTCAGCAGGGGTGGATGGTAATTCACCCCTCCACTTT. Amino acids: CASSAGVDGNSPLHF.

V usage is TRBV28 and J usage is TRBJ2-3; 8 bases are shared with TRBD1. J was trimmed by 0 bases and V by 5 bases; bases with no gene match: 7. The CDR3 consists of 16 residues. Germline CDR1 MDHEN, CDR2 SYDVKM. CDR3 coding DNA: TGTGCCAGCAGTCCCGGGGACAGGAGAAGCACAGATACGCAGTATTTT. Protein product: CASSPGDRRSTDTQYF.

The J gene is TRBJ2-7, the V gene TRBV2; D remains ambiguous. Between the trimmed V and J ends, which lost 1 base and 3 bases, there was a span of 10 bases. Germline values: CDR1 SNHLY, CDR2 FYNNEI. The CDR3 extends over 14 amino acids. The CDR3 region has the DNA TGTGCCAGCAGTGAAGGAGCATCCTACTACGAGCAGTACTTC. The encoded protein is CASSEGASYYEQYF.

This clone was found a few times. The sample carries other DNA sequences with the same CDR3. The chain is built from TRBV11-2 and TRBJ1-2, with 7 bases identical to TRBD1. The CDR3 is made up of 14 amino acids. Germline assignment: CDR1 SGHAT and CDR2 FQNNGV. V was pared by 5 bases and J by 2 bases, with 5 bases of the junction left unmatched. CDR3 residues: CASSPLTGNYGYTF. In DNA, the CDR3 is TGTGCCAGCAGCCCCCTGACAGGGAACTATGGCTACACCTTC.

The J gene is TRBJ1-1, the V gene TRBV6-5, with TRBD1 matching 10 bases. The germline V gene encodes CDR1 MNHEY and CDR2 SVGAGI. The V gene end was trimmed by 7 bases and the J gene end by 1 base; junction bases not matched to a gene: 6. The CDR3 contains 15 residues. CDR3 protein: CASKRQGAGNTEAFF. As DNA, the CDR3 is TGTGCCAGCAAGAGACAGGGGGCAGGGAACACTGAAGCTTTCTTT.

This rearrangement joins TRBV5-1 to TRBJ2-1; D is perhaps TRBD2 (5 bases). Trimming stripped 0 bases from V and 2 bases from J, with 12 bases between. The CDR3 has 16 amino acids. Germline V gene data show CDR1 as SGHRS and CDR2 as YFSETQ. CDR3 nucleotides: TGCGCCAGCAGCTTGGACCAAAGCGGACCCTACAATGAGCAGTTCTTC. Translated, it gives CASSLDQSGPYNEQFF. Complete variable domain (other parts from reference TRBV5-1 and TRBJ2-1): KAGVTQTPRYLIKTRGQQVTLSCSPISGHRSVSWYQQTPGQGLQFLFEYFSETQRNKGNFPGRFSGRQFSNSRSEMNVSTLELGDSALYLCASSLDQSGPYNEQFFGPGTRLTVL.

J is TRBJ2-3 and V is TRBV9; D remains ambiguous. The CDR3 has 12 residues. V lost 3 bases and J lost 6, with 8 bases in between. Germline-derived CDR1 and CDR2 are SGDLS and YYNGEE. CDR3 sequence reads: CASSALRDTQYF. The CDR3 DNA reads TGTGCCAGCAGCGCACTTCGGGATACGCAGTATTTT.

The J gene is TRBJ2-7, the V gene TRBV4-1; 9 positions agree with TRBD2. Germline V gene data show CDR1 as MGHRA and CDR2 as YSYEKL. The CDR3 is made up of 14 amino acids. V was clipped by 10 bases and J by 2 bases; unmatched bases: 9. CDR3 sequence reads: CATGLAGPTYEQYV. CDR3 nucleotide sequence: TGCGCCACGGGGCTAGCGGGGCCGACCTACGAGCAGTACGTC.

Concerning this clone: Mismatch with germline at one junction end may stem from a read error. The chain uses TRBV7-3 and TRBJ1-2; TRBD1 might be the D (6 bases). The CDR3 runs 17 residues. Germline V CDR1 and CDR2: SGHTA, FQGTGA. CDR3 nucleotides: TGTGCCAGCAGCTTATGGAGGTCAGGGGCCACAATCTTCCCACCTAGCTTC. This translates into CASSLWRSGATIFPPSF.

The J gene is TRBJ2-7, the V gene TRBV3-1 (or the pseudogene TRBV3-2); 10 positions match TRBD2. V was pared by 1 base and J by 6 bases, with 6 bases of the junction left unmatched. The CDR3 has 15 amino acids. Germline values: CDR1 LGHDT, CDR2 YNNKEL (reference sequence). The CDR3 protein is CASSQGPSGSPEQYF. The CDR3, as DNA: TGTGCCAGCAGCCAAGGGCCTAGCGGGAGTCCCGAGCAGTACTTC.

The gene calls are TRBV10-3 and TRBJ2-7; TRBD1 matches at 11 bases. Germline CDR1 ENHRY, CDR2 SYGVKD. The CDR3 sequence is 12 residues long. V lost 7 bases to trimming and J lost 5 bases; unmatched junction nucleotides: 1. The CDR3 is CAIKGQGDEQYV. In DNA, the CDR3 is TGTGCCATCAAGGGACAGGGGGACGAGCAGTACGTC.

The chain combines TRBV19 with TRBJ2-5, with 9 bases aligning to TRBD1. Germline lookup yields CDR1 LNHDA and CDR2 SQIVND (reference sequence). The CDR3 is 15 amino acids. V was pared by 8 bases and J by 1 base, with 8 bases of the junction left unmatched. The CDR3 nucleotides are TGTGCCAGTGGACAGGGGAAGGGGAGCCAAGAGACCCAGTACTTC. This sequence encodes CASGQGKGSQETQYF.

The chain combines TRBV28 with TRBJ1-6; 7 bases align to TRBD1. Trimming at V came to 5 bases and at J to 6 bases, leaving 10 bases not matched to a gene. The CDR3 runs 16 residues. CDR1 is MDHEN and CDR2 is SYDVKM in the germline V gene. Here the CDR3 reads CASSPPFGTVNSPLHF. The DNA of the CDR3 is TGTGCCAGCAGTCCCCCCTTCGGGACAGTTAATTCACCCCTCCACTTT. Full variable domain (outside the CDR3, taken from reference TRBV28 and TRBJ1-6): DVKVTQSSRYLVKRTGEKVFLECVQDMDHENMFWYRQDPGLGLRLIYFSYDVKMKEKGDIPEGYSVSREKKERFSLILESASTNQTSMYLCASSPPFGTVNSPLHFGNGTRLTVT.

The genes are TRBV11-2 and TRBJ1-1, with D possibly TRBD1 on 6 matching bases. CDR1 is SGHAT, CDR2 FQNNGV, per germline. Trimming took 1 base from V and 5 from J, leaving 11 bases between them. The CDR3 runs to 14 residues. This chain's CDR3 is CASSLVGGRTEAFF. Written as DNA, the CDR3 is TGTGCCAGCAGCTTAGTAGGGGGAAGGACTGAAGCTTTCTTT.

The chain recombines TRBV7-2 with TRBJ1-6, with 8 positions matching TRBD1. After removal of 6 bases from V and 6 bases from J, the junction contained 7 bases not matched to a gene. This CDR3 comprises 15 residues. Germline lookup yields CDR1 SGHTA and CDR2 FQGNSA. The CDR3 loop is CASRPSGQGNSPLHF. CDR3 nucleotides: TGTGCCAGCAGACCCTCAGGACAGGGTAATTCACCCCTCCACTTT.

The V call is TRBV5-1, the J call TRBJ1-2; D unresolved. Trimming removed 3 bases from V and 5 bases from J, with 14 bases in between. This CDR3 spans 14 amino acids. From germline, CDR1 is SGHRS and CDR2 YFSETQ. The CDR3 region is CASSSTTTGYGYTF. The CDR3 DNA sequence: TGCGCCAGCAGCTCCACCACAACGGGATATGGCTACACCTTC.

V and J are TRBV2 and TRBJ1-1, with 10 bases fitting TRBD1. J gave up 4 bases and V 4 bases, and 6 bases lay outside the gene matches. CDR3 length: 15 amino acids. In germline, CDR1 is SNHLY, CDR2 FYNNEI. Here the CDR3 DNA reads TGTGCCAGCAGTGGGGACAGGGGCCGCGTCACTGAAGCTTTCTTT. Protein sequence: CASSGDRGRVTEAFF.

This clone appeared once. This rearrangement joins TRBV28 to TRBJ1-6; a weak D match, TRBD1 (6 bases). CDR3 length: 13 residues. With 10 bases removed from V and 7 bases from J, the gap between germline ends came to 14 bases. CDR1 MDHEN and CDR2 SYDVKM come from the germline V gene. CDR3 coding DNA: TGTGCCACCAGGACAGAATTAAATTCACCCCTCCACTTT. This gives the protein CATRTELNSPLHF.

V gene TRBV7-9 combines with J gene TRBJ1-5; possibly TRBD1 for D (5 bases). The V end lost 1 base, the J end lost 9 bases, and 7 bases lay between the germline ends. In germline, CDR1 is SEHNR, CDR2 FQNEAQ (reference sequence). This CDR3 is 12 amino acids long. The CDR3 coding sequence is TGTGCCAGCAGCTTAGTTCAGGGGCCCCAGCATTTT. Its translation is CASSLVQGPQHF.

The V and J genes are TRBV20-1 and TRBJ2-3, with 11 bases that match TRBD2. The CDR3 spans 16 residues. Looked up from germline, CDR1 is DFQATT and CDR2 is SNEGSKA (reference sequence). V was clipped by 3 bases and J by 0 bases; unmatched bases: 5. In DNA form, the CDR3 reads TGCAGTGCTAGTACCACTAGCGGGGGTAGCACAGATACGCAGTATTTT. Translation gives CSASTTSGGSTDTQYF.

Here the CDR3 DNA reads TGTGCCAGCAGTTACTCGACCGGGGGCCAAGAGACCCAGTACTTC. Translation gives CASSYSTGGQETQYF. V gene TRBV6-5 combines with J gene TRBJ2-5, with D perhaps TRBD2 (6 bases). CDR1 and CDR2 (germline): MNHEY, SVGAGI. The CDR3 length is 15 residues. The ends were cut back, 0 bases at V and 1 base at J, with 9 bases in the middle.

The genes are TRBV5-1 and TRBJ2-5; 9 bases match TRBD2. Trimming at V came to 2 bases and at J to 1 base, leaving 3 bases not matched to a gene. Germline CDR1 and CDR2: SGHRS and YFSETQ. The CDR3 is 15 amino acids. CDR3: CASSLGLAFQETQYF. In DNA, the CDR3 is TGCGCCAGCAGCTTAGGACTAGCGTTCCAAGAGACCCAGTACTTC.